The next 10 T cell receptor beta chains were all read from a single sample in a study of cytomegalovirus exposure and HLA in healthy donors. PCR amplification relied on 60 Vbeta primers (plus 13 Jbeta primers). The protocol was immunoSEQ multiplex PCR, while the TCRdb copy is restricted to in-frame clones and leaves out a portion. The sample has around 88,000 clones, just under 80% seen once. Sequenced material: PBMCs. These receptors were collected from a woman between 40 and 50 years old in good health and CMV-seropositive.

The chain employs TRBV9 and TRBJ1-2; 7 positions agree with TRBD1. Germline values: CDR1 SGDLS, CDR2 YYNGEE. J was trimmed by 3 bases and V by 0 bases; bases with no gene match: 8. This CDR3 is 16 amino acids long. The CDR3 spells CASSVGSTGDYYGYTF. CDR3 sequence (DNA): TGTGCCAGCAGCGTAGGAAGCACAGGGGACTACTATGGCTACACCTTC.

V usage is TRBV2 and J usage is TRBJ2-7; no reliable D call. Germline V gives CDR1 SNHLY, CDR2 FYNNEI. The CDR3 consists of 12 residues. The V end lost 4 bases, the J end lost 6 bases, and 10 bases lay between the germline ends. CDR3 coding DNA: TGTGCCAGCAGTGTTTTCGAGTTCGAGCAGTACTTC. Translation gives CASSVFEFEQYF.

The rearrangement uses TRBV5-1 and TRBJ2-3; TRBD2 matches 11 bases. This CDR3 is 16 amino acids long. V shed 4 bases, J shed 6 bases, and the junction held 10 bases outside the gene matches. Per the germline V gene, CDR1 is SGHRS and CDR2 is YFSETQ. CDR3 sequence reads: CASSLGLAEGWDTQYF. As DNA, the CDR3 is TGCGCCAGCAGCCTGGGACTAGCGGAAGGGTGGGATACGCAGTATTTT.

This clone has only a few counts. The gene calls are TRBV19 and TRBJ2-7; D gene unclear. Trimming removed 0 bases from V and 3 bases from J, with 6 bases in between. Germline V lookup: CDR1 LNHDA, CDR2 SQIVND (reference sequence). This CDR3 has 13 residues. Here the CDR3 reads CASSIDGNYEQYF. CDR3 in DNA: TGTGCCAGTAGTATAGACGGTAACTACGAGCAGTACTTC. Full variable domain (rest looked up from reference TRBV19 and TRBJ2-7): DGGITQSPKYLFRKEGQNVTLSCEQNLNHDAMYWYRQDPGQGLRLIYYSQIVNDFQKGDIAEGYSVSREKKESFPLTVTSAQKNPTAFYLCASSIDGNYEQYFGPGTRLTVT.

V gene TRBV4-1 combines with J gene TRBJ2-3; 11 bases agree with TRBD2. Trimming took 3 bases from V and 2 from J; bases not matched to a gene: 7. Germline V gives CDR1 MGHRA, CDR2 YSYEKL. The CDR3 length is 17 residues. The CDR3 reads CASSQTGTSGFTDTQYF. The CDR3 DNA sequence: TGCGCCAGCAGCCAGACCGGGACTAGCGGATTCACAGATACGCAGTATTTT.

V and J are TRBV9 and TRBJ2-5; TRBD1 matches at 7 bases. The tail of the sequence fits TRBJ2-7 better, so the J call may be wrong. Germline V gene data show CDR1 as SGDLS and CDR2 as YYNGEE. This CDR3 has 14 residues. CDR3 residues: CASSVGDSPYEQYF. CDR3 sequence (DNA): TGTGCCAGCAGCGTAGGGGACAGCCCCTACGAGCAGTACTTC.

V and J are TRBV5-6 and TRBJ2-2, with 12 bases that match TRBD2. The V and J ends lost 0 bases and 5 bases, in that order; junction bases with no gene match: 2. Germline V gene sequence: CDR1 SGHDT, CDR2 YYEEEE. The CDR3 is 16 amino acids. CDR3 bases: TGTGCCAGCAGCTTGGCTAGCGGGAGGGATACCGGGGAGCTGTTTTTT. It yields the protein CASSLASGRDTGELFF. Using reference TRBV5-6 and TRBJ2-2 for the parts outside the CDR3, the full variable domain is DAGVTQSPTHLIKTRGQQVTLRCSPKSGHDTVSWYQQALGQGPQFIFQYYEEEERQRGNFPDRFSGHQFPNYSSELNVNALLLGDSALYLCASSLASGRDTGELFFGEGSRLTVL.

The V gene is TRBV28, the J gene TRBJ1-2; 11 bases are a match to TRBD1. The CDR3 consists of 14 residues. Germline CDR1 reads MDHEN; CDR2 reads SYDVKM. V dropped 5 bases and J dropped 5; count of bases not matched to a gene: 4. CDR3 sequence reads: CASSPGTGGYGYTF. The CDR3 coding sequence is TGTGCCAGCAGTCCGGGGACAGGGGGATATGGCTACACCTTC.

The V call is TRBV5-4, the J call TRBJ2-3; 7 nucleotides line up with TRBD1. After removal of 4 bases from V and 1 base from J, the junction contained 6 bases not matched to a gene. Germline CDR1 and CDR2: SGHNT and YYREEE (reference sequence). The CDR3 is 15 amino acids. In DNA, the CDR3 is TGTGCCAGCAGCCGGACAGGATTTGGCACAGATACGCAGTATTTT. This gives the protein CASSRTGFGTDTQYF.

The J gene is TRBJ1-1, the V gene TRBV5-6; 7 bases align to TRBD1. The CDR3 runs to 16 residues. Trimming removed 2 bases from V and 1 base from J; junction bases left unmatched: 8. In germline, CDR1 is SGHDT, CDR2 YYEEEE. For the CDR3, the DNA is TGTGCCAGCAGCTTCCGGACAGGCGGAACGAACACTGAAGCTTTCTTT. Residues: CASSFRTGGTNTEAFF.